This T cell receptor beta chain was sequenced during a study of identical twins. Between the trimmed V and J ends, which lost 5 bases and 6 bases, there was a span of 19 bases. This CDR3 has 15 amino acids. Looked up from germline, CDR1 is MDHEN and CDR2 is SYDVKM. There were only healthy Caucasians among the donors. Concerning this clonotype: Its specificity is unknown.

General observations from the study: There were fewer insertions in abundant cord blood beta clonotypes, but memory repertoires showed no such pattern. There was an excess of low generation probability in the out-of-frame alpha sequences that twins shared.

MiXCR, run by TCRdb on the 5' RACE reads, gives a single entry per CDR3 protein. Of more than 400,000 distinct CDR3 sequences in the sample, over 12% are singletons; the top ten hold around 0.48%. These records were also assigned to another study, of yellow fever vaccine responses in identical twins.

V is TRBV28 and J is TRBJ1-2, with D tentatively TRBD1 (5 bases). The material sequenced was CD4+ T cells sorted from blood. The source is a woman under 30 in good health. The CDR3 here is CASSPARGERNGYTF. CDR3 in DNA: TGTGCCAGCAGTCCCGCCCGGGGGGAGCGTAATGGCTACACCTTC.